The rows below give T cell receptor beta chains drawn from one sample of a study of blood T cell repertoires in COVID-19. Method: immunoSEQ multiplex PCR; TCRdb's copy keeps in-frame clones and lacks some. Seen here are about 240,000 clones, roughly 87% observed once, and the top ten hold roughly 7%. The sequencing input was peripheral blood. The receptors come from a man in his sixties who had recovered from COVID-19. The CDR3 runs from the conserved cysteine through the conserved F or W. The order of the fields is V gene, CDR3 protein.

TRBV7-2 | CASSLAGGAGGIKNTEAFF
TRBV10-1 | CASRKTSFGTQYF
TRBV5-6 | CASSLGPLSGNYGYTF
TRBV24-1 | CATMGQGFTGELFF
TRBV4-1 | CASSQEGEGTQYF
TRBV13 | CASSSYRGQGYTGELFF
TRBV7-8 | CPQHQASFTYTEAFF
TRBV7-2 | CASSREASSTDTQYF
TRBV24-1 | CATSDGGTGDGNIQYF
TRBV10-3 | CAITRDRAGELFF
TRBV9 | CASSPRPAPGAKNIQYF
TRBV3-1/TRBV3-2 | CASSLRQGSTTGELFF
TRBV18 | CASSPSDSEQYF
TRBV6-5 | CASSKTGGEKLFF
TRBV5-1 | CASSLGWRGGYTDTQYF
TRBV19 | CASSIVWPQGAHQPQHF
TRBV11-2 | CASSFGTSSTDTQYF
TRBV6-6 | CASSFRQGGNSPLHF
TRBV24-1 | CATSATASSYNEQFF
TRBV5-1 | CASSSRGHSSGANVLTF
TRBV19 | CASRRGGDGPYEQYF